This is a list of T cell receptor beta chains from one sample in a study of T cell changes during pregnancy in multiple sclerosis. TCRdb's table, derived via immunoSEQ multiplex PCR, lists solely in-frame clones and lacks some. This table holds about 75,000 clones, about 93% found once. The source material was CD4+ T cells from peripheral blood mononuclear cells, sampled after pregnancy. Receptors originate from a female donor with multiple sclerosis, enrolled in a pregnancy study. CDR3s include the opening cysteine and the closing phenylalanine or tryptophan. D genes are given only for firm matches. The size of a clone is reported for some rows only, either as once, few or many, or as a class for expanded clones.

d_call	j_call	v_call	clone_size	cdr3_nt	cdr3_aa
.	TRBJ2-7	TRBV15	once	TGTGCCACCAGCAGAGATCTTAGGGGGGGCGGATACGAGCAGTACTTC	CATSRDLRGGGYEQYF
TRBD2	TRBJ2-3	TRBV18	.	TGTGCCAGCTCACGTCCTCGCGGGAGGGCCATTTACACAGATACGCAGTATTTT	CASSRPRGRAIYTDTQYF
TRBD1	TRBJ2-7	TRBV6-6	.	TGTGCCAGCAGTTATTCCGGGACAGGGTCCTACGAGCAGTACTTC	CASSYSGTGSYEQYF
TRBD2	TRBJ2-3	TRBV5-1	once	TGCGCCAGCAGCTTGGAGACTAGCGAAGATACGCAGTATTTT	CASSLETSEDTQYF
.	TRBJ1-1	TRBV5-6	.	TGTGCCAGCAGCTTGCGGAGGGCTGAAACTTTCTTT	CASSLRRAETFF
TRBD2	TRBJ2-1	TRBV5-1	.	TGCGCCAGCAGCTTGGGGCTAGCGGGAGGCCTCAATGAGCAGTTCTTC	CASSLGLAGGLNEQFF
TRBD2	TRBJ2-7	TRBV9	once	TGTGCCAGCAGCGTAGACGGGACTAGTACCTACGAGCAGTACTTC	CASSVDGTSTYEQYF
TRBD2	TRBJ2-3	TRBV2	.	TGTGCCAGCAGTGCCCTAGCGGGAGGGACAGATACGCAGTATTTT	CASSALAGGTDTQYF
TRBD1	TRBJ1-1	TRBV19	.	TGTGCCAGTAGTATGCTACAGGGGGCTACTGAAGCTTTCTTT	CASSMLQGATEAFF
TRBD2	TRBJ2-3	TRBV4-1	.	TGCGCCAGCAGCCAATTTGGGAGGGCAGATACGCAGTATTTT	CASSQFGRADTQYF
TRBD2	TRBJ2-1	TRBV28	.	TGTGCCAGCAGCCATGAGTCTAGCGGGAGGGCCTTAAGGAATGAGCAGTTCTTC	CASSHESSGRALRNEQFF
TRBD1	TRBJ2-2	TRBV5-6	.	TGTGCCAGCGCTCCTTGGCGAGACAGGGGTCAGAAGGAGCTGTTTTTT	CASAPWRDRGQKELFF
.	TRBJ2-7	TRBV6-6	.	TGTGCCAGCAGTTACGTCCCGAATTCAGACGAGCAGTACTTC	CASSYVPNSDEQYF
.	TRBJ2-1	TRBV7-6	.	TGTGCCAGCAGCTTACTGGGGCTTGGTGAGCAGTTCTTC	CASSLLGLGEQFF
TRBD1	TRBJ2-6	TRBV2	.	TGTGCCAGCATCGGGCAGGGGGCTTCTGGGGCCAACGTCCTGACTTTC	CASIGQGASGANVLTF
.	TRBJ2-1	TRBV19	.	TGTGCCAGTAGTATAGATCCCCCCGCTAGCAGCTCCTACAATGAGCAGTTCTTC	CASSIDPPASSSYNEQFF
.	TRBJ2-7	TRBV10-3	.	TGTGCCATCAGTGCCCGGGTTTCCTACGAGCAGTACTTC	CAISARVSYEQYF
TRBD1	TRBJ2-7	TRBV7-9	.	TGTGCCAGCAGCCACGAACTATCCGGGACAGGACATTCCTACGAGCAGTACTTC	CASSHELSGTGHSYEQYF
TRBD1	TRBJ1-2	TRBV29-1	.	TGCAGCGTTGGGACAGGAGCTAACTATGGCTACACCTTC	CSVGTGANYGYTF
TRBD1	TRBJ2-1	TRBV28	once	TGTGCCAGCAAAACCCCGGGACAGGGGGACAATGAGCAGTTCTTC	CASKTPGQGDNEQFF
TRBD1	TRBJ2-3	TRBV7-2	.	TGTGCCAGCAGCGGACAGGGGGATTCAGATACGCAGTATTTT	CASSGQGDSDTQYF
TRBD1	TRBJ1-5	TRBV27	.	TGTGCCAGTAGCCCCAACAGGGGACCCGATCAGCCCCAGCATTTT	CASSPNRGPDQPQHF
TRBD2	TRBJ2-1	TRBV27	.	TGTGCCAGCTCAGACTCGGGAGGGCCCAACTACAATGAGCAGTTCTTC	CASSDSGGPNYNEQFF
.	TRBJ2-3	TRBV28	.	TGTGCCAGCAGTTTAGGGACAATGTCTAGCACAGATACGCAGTATTTT	CASSLGTMSSTDTQYF
.	TRBJ2-3	TRBV7-2	.	TGTGCCAGCAGCTTAGGGAGGGGCGGGATCACAGATACGCAGTATTTT	CASSLGRGGITDTQYF
TRBD2	TRBJ2-4	TRBV6-6	.	TGTGCCAGCGCTACTAGCGGGATACTAGCCAAAAACATTCAGTACTTC	CASATSGILAKNIQYF
.	TRBJ2-3	TRBV15	.	TGTGCCACCAGCAAGACAGGATCGAGCACAGATACGCAGTATTTT	CATSKTGSSTDTQYF
TRBD2	TRBJ2-7	TRBV28	.	TGTGCCAGCAGTTTGGGGGCTAGCGGGAATCTCGGGTACGAGCAGTACTTC	CASSLGASGNLGYEQYF
.	TRBJ2-2	TRBV28	.	TGTGCCACCCGCACGACACTTTCGAACACCGGGGAGCTGTTTTTT	CATRTTLSNTGELFF
.	TRBJ2-2	TRBV4-2	.	TGTGCCAGCAGCCCAAGATCAAGTAGAGACACCGGGGAGCTGTTTTTT	CASSPRSSRDTGELFF
TRBD2	TRBJ2-3	TRBV5-1	.	TGCGCCAGCCGGACTAGCGGGCTCACAGATACGCAGTATTTT	CASRTSGLTDTQYF
.	TRBJ1-2	TRBV27	.	TGTGCCAGCAGGGCGACTGCTAACTATGGCTACACCTTC	CASRATANYGYTF
.	TRBJ2-7	TRBV2	once	TGTGCCAGCAGTGATGGGGGAGGTGTTTATGAGCAGTACTTC	CASSDGGGVYEQYF
.	TRBJ1-1	TRBV7-2	.	TGTGCCAGCAGCTTAGGTGGTATGCGCACTGAAGCTTTCTTT	CASSLGGMRTEAFF
TRBD1	TRBJ1-1	TRBV19	.	TGTGCCAGTAGGCGGGACAGGGAGTATGGAACTGAAGCTTTCTTT	CASRRDREYGTEAFF
TRBD1	TRBJ2-1	TRBV28	.	TGTGCCAGCAGTTCAGGGGACAGGTTTTTTGGCAATGAGCAGTTCTTC	CASSSGDRFFGNEQFF
.	TRBJ1-3	TRBV7-3	.	TGTGCCAGCAGCTTAACCTCTTCCTCTGGAAACACCATATATTTT	CASSLTSSSGNTIYF
.	TRBJ2-1	TRBV18	.	TGTGCCAGCTCATCCTCAGGTATTGGGAATGAGCAGTTCTTC	CASSSSGIGNEQFF
TRBD1	TRBJ2-7	TRBV5-6	.	TGTGCCAGCAGCTTAAGTCTGAAGGGACAGGGGGCGCGATACGAGCAGTACTTC	CASSLSLKGQGARYEQYF
TRBD2	TRBJ2-7	TRBV5-1	once	TGCGCCAGCAGCCTTACTAGCGGGAGCTCCTACGAGCAGTACTTC	CASSLTSGSSYEQYF
.	TRBJ1-5	TRBV7-9	few	TGTGCCAGCTCAGGAAGCGGGTATCAGCCCCAGCATTTT	CASSGSGYQPQHF
TRBD2	TRBJ2-1	TRBV9	.	TGTGCCAGCAGCGTAGGCGTTAGCGGGGGCTTCGAGCAGTTCTTC	CASSVGVSGGFEQFF
.	TRBJ2-6	TRBV7-6	.	TGTGCCAGCAGCTTAGATATCCCGTCTGGGGCCAACGTCCTGACTTTC	CASSLDIPSGANVLTF
TRBD1	TRBJ2-2	TRBV27	.	TGTGCCAGCAGTTTATATTACAGGGGTGGGAACACCGGGGAGCTGTTTTTT	CASSLYYRGGNTGELFF
TRBD1	TRBJ2-7	TRBV15	.	TGTGCCACCAGCAGACACTCCGGGACAGGGTCTACCGAGCAGTACTTC	CATSRHSGTGSTEQYF